This note documents a single T cell receptor (beta chain) sequence. The CDR3 extends over 14 amino acids. From germline, CDR1 is MDHEN and CDR2 SYDVKM. V lost 7 bases and J 1 base, leaving 11 bases between the germline ends. These data belong to a study of identical twins' blood T cells. Likely shared infections and vaccines: all three twin pairs were reared together. In the authors' methods: Each donor had about 100,000 to nearly 500,000 clonotypes. TCRdb re-called the 5' RACE reads with MiXCR, one entry per CDR3 protein. TCRdb, not the original authors, processed these V and J calls. The sample yields 350,000 to 400,000 distinct CDR3 sequences, roughly 28% seen once.

The receptor comes from a woman aged 18 to 49 in good health. The specimen sequenced was PBMCs. The chain carries TRBV28 and TRBJ1-3; D remains ambiguous. The CDR3 sequence is CASIPQGSGNTIYF. The DNA of the CDR3 is TGTGCCAGCATTCCCCAAGGTTCTGGAAACACCATATATTTT.